This T cell receptor (beta chain) was sequenced for a study of response to subunit inactivated influenza vaccine. Findings and caveats of the study: Authors suggested each seasonal influenza vaccination recruits few new T cells.

TCRdb recomputed calls from the RT-PCR reads with MiXCR, one row per CDR3 protein. The data hold over 750,000 distinct CDR3 sequences, with 20% to 25% observed a single time. V dropped 0 bases and J dropped 3; count of bases not matched to a gene: 13. Germline CDR1 reads KGHSH; CDR2 reads LQKENI. The length of the CDR3 is 20 residues. Points on this clonotype: Its antigen is not known.

This sample comprised PBMCs from blood, obtained around 5 days after vaccination. The source of this sequence is a man aged 50-60 years who received an inactivated influenza vaccine. The rearrangement links TRBV18 to TRBJ2-3, with 12 bases matching TRBD1. The CDR3 here is CASSPPTGTGGRRETDTQYF. The CDR3, as DNA: TGTGCCAGCTCACCACCGACCGGGACAGGGGGCAGGCGAGAAACAGATACGCAGTATTTT.